This T cell receptor beta chain was sequenced during a study of beta chain features in type 1 diabetes. Study background: Age, gender, cell numbers and subset yield matched between patients and controls.

General study results and limits: More deletions and fewer insertions at VDJ junctions were found in patients with type 1 diabetes. Patients and controls would be equally affected if PCR favored shorter templates. Moderate but significant shortening of TCRB CDR3s was recorded in all four CD4+ subsets from Type 1 diabetes patients. The naive, central memory and Treg TCRB repertoires looked more alike in patients than they did in healthy donors.

Only a few counts were recorded for this clone. Its cognate antigen is unknown. The CDR3 sequence is 15 residues long. CDR1 and CDR2 (germline): SGHAT, FQNNGV. V was pared by 5 bases and J by 2 bases, with 13 bases between. The sequenced template was cDNA made from the entire isolated RNA. Using immunoSEQ multiplex PCR, the repertoire was profiled, and TCRdb retains in-frame clones only, with some absent. This table holds some 120,000 clones, around 15% found once. This receptor was taken from a man younger than 35 with type 1 diabetes. Sequenced material: central memory CD4+ T cells from blood. The rearrangement joins TRBV11-2 to TRBJ2-1; possible D gene TRBD1, 6 bases. The CDR3 region has the DNA TGTGCCAGCAGCATGGACAGCTTACCCTACAATGAGCAGTTCTTC. Its protein is CASSMDSLPYNEQFF.